These T cell receptor beta chains were read from a single sample in a study of cytomegalovirus exposure and HLA in healthy donors. Sequencing used immunoSEQ multiplex PCR; TCRdb keeps in-frame clones, though not all of them. The table includes 110,000 to 150,000 clones, roughly 79% detected once. Sequences were obtained from PBMCs. Receptor source: a young woman in good health and CMV-seronegative. The CDR3 runs from the conserved cysteine through the conserved F or W. Clone sizes are given selectively: once, few, many, or a class where the clone is expanded.

v_gene	j_gene	abundance	CDR3aa
TRBV5-1	TRBJ2-1	once	CASRRLADNEQFF
TRBV7-8	TRBJ1-6	-	CASSSGDSSYSPLHF
TRBV20-1	TRBJ1-1	few	CSAPGNTEAFF
TRBV2	TRBJ1-5	-	CASSEAGGVGQPQHF
TRBV5-1	TRBJ2-5	-	CASSSQAATSGSNRETQYF
TRBV5-1	TRBJ2-3	-	CASSFRGSADTQYF
TRBV6-5	TRBJ1-6	-	CASSWDFNSPLHF
TRBV2	TRBJ1-3	-	CASSEHGGARVSGNTIYF
TRBV2	TRBJ1-2	-	CASSVSFRTGEANYGYTF
TRBV19	TRBJ1-2	-	CASRQADRTYGYTF
TRBV6-1	TRBJ1-2	few	CASSEGWGGAHGYTF
TRBV5-6	TRBJ1-2	-	CASSLATAYGYTF
TRBV2	TRBJ1-2	-	CASSEGALTSYGYTF
TRBV5-6	TRBJ1-2	-	CASSFRQHGYTF
TRBV6-1	TRBJ2-7	-	CASSEAGSRQYF
TRBV7-9	TRBJ2-5	-	CSSSYSSTGVGETQYF
TRBV19	TRBJ2-6	-	CASSIQGAGANVLTF
TRBV11-3	TRBJ1-1	-	CASSPYEDSEAFF
TRBV7-9	TRBJ1-1	-	CASSPTGTGAMNTEAFF
TRBV5-4	TRBJ1-6	-	CASTLGGQGYNSPLHF
TRBV7-2	TRBJ2-7	-	CASSKTGTGGHEQYF
TRBV6-5	TRBJ1-1	few	CASSYSYRQGAEAFF
TRBV19	TRBJ1-5	-	CASSIRGFPQPQHF